Each of the 28 T cell receptor beta chains below was sequenced from the same sample in a study of human T cells and chemical hapten exposure. Each CDR3 protein gets one entry after TCRdb re-called the RACE reads with MiXCR. The table shows 330,000 or so distinct CDR3 sequences, with about 6% occurring only once. Specified time point: patch test 2, 6 weeks after DPC sensitization. Treatment of the sample: therapeutic diphenylcyclopropenone sensitization with weekly scalp DPC. The sequences come from whole blood, collected in connection with sensitization to the hapten diphenylcyclopropenone (DPC). The receptor set was obtained from a woman aged 18-35 years with alopecia areata. Some clones in this sample may be carry-over from other donors' samples.

The table lists this clonotype with many counts. The rearrangement links TRBV11-1 to TRBJ2-3, with a possible D match to TRBD2 (7 bases). This CDR3 has 19 residues. Trimming shortened V by 5 bases and J by 3 bases, and 27 bases separated the two germline ends. Germline-derived CDR1 and CDR2 are SGHAT and FQDESV (reference sequence). Here the CDR3 DNA reads TGTGCCAGCAGCCGAGAGGCTCATATACGGGGGCGGGAGACAGATACGCAGTATTTT. It translates to CASSREAHIRGRETDTQYF.

This chain connects TRBV4-3 to TRBJ1-5; no definite D call. Per the germline V gene, CDR1 is LGHNA and CDR2 is YSLEER. V was cut by 0 bases and J by 9 bases, with 15 bases left in between. The CDR3 has 15 residues. CDR3 nucleotide sequence: TGCGCCAGCAGCCAAGATCATTTAGGTAGATTGCCCCAGCATTTT. Protein sequence: CASSQDHLGRLPQHF.

This clonotype was seen at least ten times. The chain employs TRBV29-1 and TRBJ2-2; unclear D gene. CDR1 is SQVTM, CDR2 ANQGSEA, per germline. V was trimmed by 7 bases and J by 2 bases, leaving 8 bases between them. The CDR3 runs to 12 residues. CDR3 coding DNA: TGCAGCGGACGTAGAAACACCGGGGAGCTGTTTTTT. It translates to CSGRRNTGELFF.

This clonotype was seen once. This sequence may be a read error, since a much larger clone differs from it by one base. The J gene is TRBJ2-3, the V gene TRBV5-1; perhaps TRBD1 as D (6 bases). The CDR3 spans 16 residues. Germline loops: CDR1 SGHRS, CDR2 YFSETQ. For the CDR3, the DNA is TGCGCCAGCAGCTTGGAAGGGGGTCGGCTGGCAGAAACGCAGTATTTT. Protein sequence: CASSLEGGRLAETQYF.

As for this clonotype: The conserved phenylalanine or tryptophan is not found at the CDR3 terminus, so this likely reflects a read error. The chain employs TRBV29-1 and TRBJ1-1; D gene ambiguous. V lost 2 bases, J lost 0 bases, and 7 bases lay in between. The CDR3 is 13 amino acids. CDR1 and CDR2 (germline): SQVTM, ANQGSEA. CDR3: CSVEHRLNTEAFL. Written as DNA, the CDR3 is TGCAGCGTTGAACATCGGTTGAACACTGAAGCTTTCTTG.

The chain recombines TRBV12-3 or TRBV12-4 with TRBJ1-4; TRBD1 aligns across 7 bases. The CDR3 length is 15 residues. V lost 6 bases to trimming and J lost 8 bases; unmatched junction nucleotides: 12. CDR3 region: CASRLDRVGREKLFF. Written as DNA, the CDR3 is TGTGCCAGCAGACTCGACAGGGTTGGTAGAGAAAAACTGTTTTTT.

J is TRBJ1-1 and V is TRBV11-1; D is uncertain. Trimming took 7 bases from V and 4 from J, leaving 25 bases between them. The germline V gene encodes CDR1 SGHAT and CDR2 FQDESV (reference sequence). The CDR3 spans 17 residues. In DNA, the CDR3 is TGTGCCAGCACCACAGACCCCACAGATCATGAGGGCACTGAAGCTTTCTTT. Translation gives CASTTDPTDHEGTEAFF.

There are a few counts of this clonotype. The chain employs TRBV4-3 and TRBJ1-3; D remains ambiguous. The CDR3 consists of 17 residues. Germline CDR1 and CDR2: LGHNA and YSLEER. V lost 0 bases to trimming and J lost 2 bases, with 14 bases between them. The CDR3 coding sequence is TGCGCCAGCAGCCAAGATAATCTAGCCCTAACTGGAAACACCATATATTTT. Its protein product is CASSQDNLALTGNTIYF.

The chain is built from TRBV6-2 or TRBV6-3 and TRBJ2-3; perhaps TRBD1 as D (5 bases). The germline CDR1 and CDR2 sequences are MNHEY and SVGEGT. The ends were cut back, 7 bases at V and 8 bases at J, with 19 bases in the middle. This CDR3 has 14 residues. The CDR3 region is CASNPGRDQGTQYF. CDR3 sequence (DNA): TGTGCCAGCAACCCAGGGCGCGATCAGGGTACGCAGTATTTT.

This clonotype has a count of ten or more. The chain carries TRBV18 and TRBJ1-4; 8 bases line up with TRBD1. The V gene's germline CDR1 is KGHSH and CDR2 LQKENI. CDR3 size: 15 residues. V lost 3 bases and J lost 8; bases outside the gene matches: 8. In DNA, the CDR3 is TGTGCCAGCTCACCTAACCAGGGGGCTGGGGAAAAACTGTTTTTT. Its protein is CASSPNQGAGEKLFF.

Ten or more counts support this clonotype. The chain carries TRBV14 and TRBJ1-6, with TRBD1 as a possible D gene (5 bases). V dropped 8 bases and J dropped 10 bases, with 15 bases sitting between them. This CDR3 region has 13 residues. Germline loops: CDR1 SGHDN, CDR2 FVKESK. The CDR3 spells CASQDKMQSPLHF. The CDR3, as DNA: TGTGCCAGCCAGGACAAAATGCAATCACCCCTCCACTTT.

At least ten counts were recorded for this clonotype. The chain carries TRBV10-3 and TRBJ2-3, with D perhaps TRBD1 (6 bases). Trimming pared 4 bases from V and 4 bases from J, leaving 12 bases between. Germline values: CDR1 ENHRY, CDR2 SYGVKD. The CDR3 loop spans 14 amino acids. The CDR3 DNA follows: TGTGCCATCAGTGGAGACAGGATCTCAGATACGCAGTATTTT. Amino acids: CAISGDRISDTQYF.

This clonotype was counted only a few times. J is TRBJ2-1 and V is TRBV6-1; no clear D gene. Germline CDR1 reads MNHNS; CDR2 reads SASEGT. The ends were cut back, 10 bases at V and 5 bases at J, with 9 bases in the middle. The CDR3 has 11 amino acids. CDR3 loop: CATNSHNEQFF. CDR3 sequence (DNA): TGTGCCACCAACAGCCACAATGAGCAGTTCTTC.

The chain uses TRBV6-2 or TRBV6-3 and TRBJ2-3; 8 bases agree with TRBD2. This CDR3 spans 19 amino acids. CDR1 is MNHEY and CDR2 is SVGEGT in the germline V gene. The trim removed 8 bases at V and 0 bases at J, leaving 19 bases unmatched. CDR3 in amino acids: CASSEEEMEAGASTDTQYF. CDR3 nucleotides: TGTGCCAGCTCAGAAGAGGAAATGGAAGCGGGGGCAAGCACAGATACGCAGTATTTT.

This clonotype has ten or more counts. The genes are TRBV10-3 and TRBJ2-7; D not certain. The germline gives CDR1 ENHRY, CDR2 SYGVKD. The CDR3 loop spans 13 amino acids. Deletions cut 4 bases from V and 5 bases from J, with 12 bases between. CDR3 sequence: CAISVQGPHEQYF. The CDR3 DNA sequence: TGTGCCATCAGTGTGCAAGGCCCCCACGAGCAGTACTTC.

This clonotype came up many times. The chain combines TRBV12-3 or TRBV12-4 with TRBJ1-5, with D unresolved. The V end was cut by 6 bases, the J end by 9 bases, with 9 bases between. The CDR3 is 11 residues long. The CDR3 DNA reads TGTGCCAGCAGCCAAAGCGGGCCCCAGCATTTT. It codes for CASSQSGPQHF.

The rearrangement uses TRBV18 and TRBJ1-1, with D possibly being TRBD1 (5 bases). In germline, CDR1 is KGHSH, CDR2 LQKENI. V was pared by 3 bases and J by 1 base, with 12 bases between. The CDR3 has 15 residues. CDR3 nucleotides: TGTGCCAGCTCACCTTCACGGGGGAAGAACACTGAAGCTTTCTTT. Translation gives CASSPSRGKNTEAFF.

The chain links TRBV10-3 to TRBJ1-1; D remains unclear. Trimming pared 3 bases from V and 4 bases from J, leaving 12 bases between. Germline lookup yields CDR1 ENHRY and CDR2 SYGVKD. This CDR3 contains 14 residues. The CDR3: CAISDPTAGTEAFF. CDR3 nucleotide sequence: TGTGCCATCAGTGACCCCACGGCTGGCACTGAAGCTTTCTTT.

This rearrangement joins TRBV20-1 to TRBJ2-7; D is unresolved. The CDR3 runs 13 residues. Germline CDR1 and CDR2: DFQATT and SNEGSKA (reference sequence). The ends were cut back, 6 bases at V and 3 bases at J, with 15 bases in the middle. CDR3 nucleotide sequence: TGCAGTGCCCTAGGGCTACACCGCTACGAGCAGTACTTC. Protein: CSALGLHRYEQYF.

The J gene is TRBJ2-5, the V gene TRBV29-1; no firm D call. The CDR3 has 12 residues. From germline, CDR1 is SQVTM and CDR2 ANQGSEA. Trimming took 6 bases from V and 3 from J, leaving 11 bases between them. The chain's CDR3 is CSVPRAEETQYF. In DNA, the CDR3 is TGCAGCGTACCTCGAGCCGAAGAGACCCAGTACTTC.

The table lists this clonotype with many counts. V usage is TRBV29-1 and J usage is TRBJ1-5; D uncertain. Between the trimmed V and J ends, which lost 4 bases and 7 bases, there was a span of 14 bases. Looked up from germline, CDR1 is SQVTM and CDR2 is ANQGSEA. This CDR3 has 13 amino acids. CDR3 nucleotide sequence: TGCAGCGTTGTGGTCGGGGTAGGGCAGCCCCAGCATTTT. Translated, it gives CSVVVGVGQPQHF.

The V and J genes are TRBV7-8 and TRBJ2-5; D possibly corresponds to TRBD1 (5 bases). Germline assignment: CDR1 SGHVS and CDR2 FQNEAQ. V dropped 5 bases and J dropped 1 base, with 11 bases sitting between them. CDR3 length: 14 amino acids. The CDR3 region has the DNA TGTGCCAGCAGCCGAGTAGGGGTCCAAGAGACCCAGTACTTC. As protein: CASSRVGVQETQYF.

The J gene is TRBJ1-1, the V gene TRBV18, with no clear D. The V gene's germline CDR1 is KGHSH and CDR2 LQKENI. V was shortened by 2 bases and J by 1 base, with 8 bases between the two germline ends. CDR3 length equals 14 residues. CDR3 in DNA: TGTGCCAGCTCACCAGGCGTTAGGAACACTGAAGCTTTCTTT. This gives the protein CASSPGVRNTEAFF.

The table lists this clonotype with a few counts. This sequence joins TRBV7-8 and TRBJ2-1; TRBD2 matches at 11 bases. J was trimmed by 7 bases and V by 1 base; bases with no gene match: 6. CDR1 and CDR2 (germline): SGHVS, FQNEAQ. There are 16 residues in the CDR3. CDR3 amino acids: CASSLVPTSGENEQFF. Written as DNA, the CDR3 is TGTGCCAGCAGCTTAGTCCCGACTAGCGGGGAGAATGAGCAGTTCTTC.

The sample holds many counts of this clonotype. The chain carries TRBV5-6 and TRBJ1-1; D is ambiguous. Germline V CDR1 and CDR2: SGHDT, YYEEEE. V shed 4 bases and J shed 0 bases, with 19 bases lying between them. The CDR3 is 17 amino acids. This CDR3 reads CASSLYHESLMNTEAFF. Here the CDR3 DNA reads TGTGCCAGCAGCCTATACCACGAGAGTCTCATGAACACTGAAGCTTTCTTT.

This clonotype was seen more than once but under ten times. The gene calls are TRBV2 and TRBJ2-7, with 7 bases identical to TRBD2. Trimming at V came to 4 bases and at J to 2 bases, leaving 2 bases not matched to a gene. Germline values: CDR1 SNHLY, CDR2 FYNNEI. The CDR3 sequence is 13 residues long. The CDR3 DNA reads as TGTGCCAGCAGTGGGGACTATCCCTACGAGCAGTACTTC. Its protein product is CASSGDYPYEQYF.

The genes are TRBV29-1 and TRBJ2-2; no reliable D call. The CDR3 contains 11 residues. Per germline, CDR1 SQVTM and CDR2 ANQGSEA. The V end lost 5 bases, the J end lost 2 bases, and 3 bases lay between the germline ends. The CDR3 is CSVSNTGELFF. Here the CDR3 DNA reads TGCAGCGTTAGTAACACCGGGGAGCTGTTTTTT.

This clonotype occurred once. The genes are TRBV12-3 or TRBV12-4 and TRBJ1-3, with 9 bases identical to TRBD1. The J segment lost 8 bases and the V segment lost 6 bases, leaving 8 bases of the junction unmatched. This CDR3 is built from 14 residues. The CDR3 reads CASSPGQGSDTIYF. In DNA, the CDR3 is TGTGCCAGCAGCCCGGGACAGGGCTCGGACACCATATATTTT.